This TCR beta chain originates from a study of cytomegalovirus exposure and HLA in healthy donors. General observations from the study: Across all donors, roughly uniform sequencing depth was an assumption of the presence/absence analyses. According to reports, the classifier identified cytomegalovirus status with high specificity and sensitivity.

13 Jbeta primers and 60 Vbeta primers were used for the PCR. Per the authors' pipeline: An analysis that came later counted roughly 80 million unique TCR beta chains, about 10 million shared. Profiling relied on immunoSEQ multiplex PCR, and the TCRdb table lists in-frame clones only, not all of them. For V, J and clone size, that table is used; D and trimming come from the DNA. The sample records about 130,000 clones, 75% being singletons. In the case of this clone: What it binds is unknown.

The ends lost 1 base at V and 3 bases at J; junction bases unmatched: 4. Germline V gives CDR1 SGHTA, CDR2 FQGNSA. This CDR3 is 16 amino acids long. This clonotype was obtained from a woman between 50 and 59 years old in good health and CMV-seronegative. Sequencing was done on a sample of PBMCs. The chain combines TRBV7-2 with TRBJ2-3; TRBD2 aligns across 10 bases. The CDR3 DNA is TGTGCCAGCAGCTTAGTACTAGCGGGACCAACAGATACGCAGTATTTT. This gives the protein CASSLVLAGPTDTQYF.